A single sample gave rise to the 25 T cell receptor beta chains below, sequenced in a study of T cells in Graves' hyperthyroidism and ophthalmopathy. Regions amplified from RNA transcripts were the TCR beta CDR3 regions. With the HTBI primer set, the TCR CDR3 went through a first round of RT-PCR. TCRdb reanalysed the multiplex PCR reads using MiXCR and keeps one entry per CDR3 protein. The data show over 650,000 distinct CDR3 sequences, less than 20% seen once. The sequenced sample consisted of blood. The source of these receptors is a young man with Graves' hyperthyroidism.

The chain links TRBV7-2 to TRBJ2-1, with 12 bases that match TRBD2. Germline CDR1 reads SGHTA; CDR2 reads FQGNSA. The trim removed 4 bases at V and 3 bases at J, leaving 4 bases unmatched. CDR3 length: 16 amino acids. The DNA for the CDR3 is TGTGCCAGCAGCTCTCTAGCGGGAGGGAACTACAATGAGCAGTTCTTC. Amino acids: CASSSLAGGNYNEQFF.

This clonotype appeared a few times. The chain links TRBV7-2 to TRBJ1-3; maybe TRBD1 (5 bases). The V and J ends lost 5 bases and 2 bases respectively, with 13 bases between them. The CDR3 spans 15 residues. The V gene's germline CDR1 is SGHTA and CDR2 FQGNSA. CDR3 nucleotide sequence: TGTGCCAGCAGCGGTGAGGGGATTCCTGGAAACACCATATATTTT. Translated: CASSGEGIPGNTIYF.

A few counts support this clonotype. The chain employs TRBV20-1 and TRBJ2-5; D is undetermined. Trimming shortened V by 3 bases and J by 0 bases, and 5 bases separated the two germline ends. CDR3 length: 12 residues. In germline, CDR1 is DFQATT, CDR2 SNEGSKA (reference sequence). For the CDR3, the DNA is TGCAGTGCTAGGACCAACCAAGAGACCCAGTACTTC. It specifies CSARTNQETQYF.

The chain is built from TRBV19 and TRBJ1-2, with D perhaps matching TRBD1 (5 bases). In germline, CDR1 is LNHDA, CDR2 SQIVND (reference sequence). V lost 8 bases and J 7 bases, leaving 8 bases between the germline ends. The CDR3 covers 10 residues. CDR3 amino acids: CASAGAGYTF. In nucleotides, the CDR3 is TGTGCCAGTGCTGGGGCTGGCTACACCTTC.

This clonotype was observed a handful of times. The J gene is TRBJ2-1, the V gene TRBV30; D gene ambiguous. Per the germline V gene, CDR1 is GTSNPN and CDR2 is SVGIG (reference sequence). Trimming took 0 bases from V and 9 from J, leaving 9 bases between them. This CDR3 has 12 residues. CDR3 amino acids: CAWSVRVGEQFF. For the CDR3, the DNA is TGTGCCTGGAGTGTACGGGTAGGTGAGCAGTTCTTC.

There are many counts of this clonotype. The rearrangement links TRBV12-3 or TRBV12-4 to TRBJ2-7; the D is unclear. The ends were cut back, 3 bases at V and 6 bases at J, with 12 bases in the middle. This CDR3 has 13 residues. This CDR3 reads CASSLDGIGEQYF. CDR3 bases: TGTGCCAGCAGTTTGGACGGAATAGGCGAGCAGTACTTC.

To note about this clonotype: Being one base from a much bigger clone, this may be a read error. The gene calls are TRBV2 and TRBJ2-1, with 11 bases fitting TRBD2. J gave up 6 bases and V 7 bases, and 11 bases lay outside the gene matches. CDR1 and CDR2 from the germline V gene are SNHLY and FYNNEI. The CDR3 loop spans 16 amino acids. CDR3 residues: CASKRTSGRAGNEQFF. The CDR3 nucleotides read TGTGCCAGCAAGCGGACTAGCGGGCGGGCTGGCAATGAGCAGTTCTTC.

The sample holds many counts of this clonotype. V gene TRBV7-2 combines with J gene TRBJ2-7, with 7 bases lining up with TRBD2. The CDR3 contains 15 residues. V lost 7 bases and J lost 1; bases outside the gene matches: 10. The germline gives CDR1 SGHTA, CDR2 FQGNSA. The CDR3 sequence is CASNPYGGGSYEQYF. The CDR3 region has the DNA TGTGCCAGCAATCCCTACGGGGGAGGGTCCTACGAGCAGTACTTC. Together with reference TRBV7-2 and TRBJ2-7, the CDR3 gives the full variable domain: GAGVSQSPSNKVTEKGKDVELRCDPISGHTALYWYRQSLGQGLEFLIYFQGNSAPDKSGLPSDRFSAERTGGSVSTLTIQRTQQEDSAVYLCASNPYGGGSYEQYFGPGTRLTVT.

In the case of this clonotype: A read error may be the cause here, since a much bigger clone is one base away. This chain joins TRBV15 and TRBJ2-1; D gene ambiguous. V dropped 5 bases and J dropped 4 bases, with 6 bases sitting between them. This CDR3 is built from 12 residues. The germline V gene encodes CDR1 LNHNV and CDR2 YYDKDF (reference sequence). The CDR3: CATSRGYNEQFF. Written as DNA, the CDR3 is TGTGCCACCAGCCGCGGATACAATGAGCAGTTCTTC.

This rearrangement joins TRBV6-5 to TRBJ1-1, with unresolved D. Looked up from germline, CDR1 is MNHEY and CDR2 is SVGAGI. The V end lost 4 bases, the J end lost 0 bases, and 12 bases lay between the germline ends. This CDR3 has 15 residues. The DNA of the CDR3 is TGTGCCAGCAGTTGGGCTCAAAATATGAACACTGAAGCTTTCTTT. Residues: CASSWAQNMNTEAFF.

The sample holds many counts of this clonotype. V gene TRBV5-1 combines with J gene TRBJ2-3, with D possibly TRBD1 on 5 matching bases. The CDR3 totals 16 residues. The ends were cut back, 0 bases at V and 3 bases at J, with 14 bases in the middle. The germline CDR1 and CDR2 sequences are SGHRS and YFSETQ. In DNA form, the CDR3 reads TGCGCCAGCAGCTTGGGGGGCCTGCCCTCGACAGATACGCAGTATTTT. It translates to CASSLGGLPSTDTQYF.

This chain connects TRBV4-1 to TRBJ2-3; D not certain. Germline V gives CDR1 MGHRA, CDR2 YSYEKL. V was cut by 1 base and J by 0 bases, with 5 bases left in between. There are 14 residues in the CDR3. Here the CDR3 DNA reads TGCGCCAGCAGCCAAGGAGGCAGCACAGATACGCAGTATTTT. This encodes CASSQGGSTDTQYF.

This clonotype has just a few counts. The rearrangement links TRBV29-1 to TRBJ2-7; 10 bases are a match to TRBD2. The CDR3 is 17 residues long. The V and J ends lost 5 bases and 1 base, in that order; junction bases with no gene match: 14. Germline lookup yields CDR1 SQVTM and CDR2 ANQGSEA. The CDR3 protein is CSVQGLAGVGESYEQYF. CDR3 coding DNA: TGCAGCGTTCAAGGGCTAGCGGGAGTCGGTGAATCCTACGAGCAGTACTTC.

In this sample, this clonotype turned up many times. The chain uses TRBV6-2 or TRBV6-3 and TRBJ2-5; TRBD2 might be the D (5 bases). CDR3 length equals 11 residues. Germline V gene data show CDR1 as MNHEY and CDR2 as SVGEGT. The germline V and J ends were trimmed by 7 bases and 5 bases, with 8 bases remaining between them. The CDR3 DNA follows: TGTGCCAGCAAACTAGGGGAGACCCAGTACTTC. This translates into CASKLGETQYF.

This clonotype was detected many times. The rearrangement uses TRBV12-5 and TRBJ2-1, with TRBD2 matching 15 bases. With V trimmed by 2 bases and J by 4 bases, 12 bases remained unmatched. Germline CDR1 is LGHNT and CDR2 is FRNRAP. The CDR3 is 20 amino acids. CDR3 nucleotides: TGTGCTAGTGGTTTGAAACGCGGACTAGCGGGAGGGGGGAGATACAATGAGCAGTTCTTC. It is translated as CASGLKRGLAGGGRYNEQFF.

The table lists this clonotype with a few counts. Germline and junction disagree at one end, which may indicate a read error. This rearrangement joins TRBV28 to TRBJ2-7, with D perhaps TRBD1 (7 bases). Germline CDR1 is MDHEN and CDR2 is SYDVKM. The CDR3 is 13 residues long. CDR3 DNA sequence: TGTGCCAGCAGACAAGGAGGGGGCTACGAGCAGTGCTTC. Protein: CASRQGGGYEQCF.

The genes are TRBV5-6 and TRBJ1-6; TRBD1 might be the D (6 bases). Germline V gene data show CDR1 as SGHDT and CDR2 as YYEEEE. The CDR3 runs to 15 residues. The ends were cut back, 6 bases at V and 0 bases at J, with 10 bases in the middle. This CDR3 is CASIGRGSYNSPLHF. The CDR3 DNA is TGTGCCAGCATAGGCAGGGGCTCCTATAATTCACCCCTCCACTTT.

This clonotype was counted only a few times. The chain joins TRBV18 to TRBJ1-4; 8 positions agree with TRBD1. J was trimmed by 8 bases and V by 6 bases; bases with no gene match: 8. This CDR3 contains 14 residues. Per the germline V gene, CDR1 is KGHSH and CDR2 is LQKENI. The CDR3 DNA is TGTGCCAGCTCTCCAGGGGGCTGGATGGAAAAACTGTTTTTT. Protein: CASSPGGWMEKLFF.

This clonotype has at least ten counts. The chain carries TRBV24-1 and TRBJ2-1, with TRBD1 matching over 11 bases. Germline assignment: CDR1 KGHDR and CDR2 SFDVKD. The V and J ends lost 4 bases and 9 bases, in that order; junction bases with no gene match: 16. CDR3 size: 18 residues. The DNA for the CDR3 is TGTGCCACCAGTGACCCCAGTTGGACAGGGGGCCTATGGGGTGAGCAGTTCTTC. Protein sequence: CATSDPSWTGGLWGEQFF.

This clonotype was observed a handful of times. This chain links TRBV19 with TRBJ2-3; 9 bases align to TRBD2. The CDR3 consists of 15 residues. J was trimmed by 5 bases and V by 3 bases; bases with no gene match: 6. Germline V gene lookup returns CDR1 LNHDA and CDR2 SQIVND (reference sequence). CDR3 in DNA: TGTGCCAGTAGTATTATAGCGGGAGTCATAGATACGCAGTATTTT. The encoded protein is CASSIIAGVIDTQYF.

The chain recombines TRBV29-1 with TRBJ1-5; 7 nucleotides align to TRBD1. Germline CDR1 and CDR2: SQVTM and ANQGSEA. V lost 6 bases and J lost 0; bases outside the gene matches: 11. The CDR3 has 16 amino acids. The DNA for the CDR3 is TGCAGCGTGGGGGGGGACAGTGCGGATAGCAATCAGCCCCAGCATTTT. Amino acid sequence: CSVGGDSADSNQPQHF. The full variable domain, rest sourced from reference TRBV29-1 and TRBJ1-5, is SAVISQKPSRDICQRGTSLTIQCQVDSQVTMMFWYRQQPGQSLTLIATANQGSEATYESGFVIDKFPISRPNLTFSTLTVSNMSPEDSSIYLCSVGGDSADSNQPQHFGDGTRLSIL.

In its sample, this clonotype was seen a few times. Possible read error: a much larger clone is one base away. The V call is TRBV30, the J call TRBJ2-1; D uncertain. Germline CDR1 is GTSNPN and CDR2 is SVGIG (reference sequence). The ends were cut back, 0 bases at V and 8 bases at J, with 8 bases in the middle. CDR3 length: 12 amino acids. Here the CDR3 reads CAWSVQRDEQFF. The CDR3 coding sequence is TGTGCCTGGAGTGTACAACGCGATGAGCAGTTCTTC.

The table lists this clonotype with a few counts. The V gene is TRBV28, the J gene TRBJ2-7, with D possibly TRBD1 on 5 matching bases. The CDR3 length is 15 residues. The V and J ends lost 2 bases and 0 bases respectively, with 11 bases between them. Germline V gene data show CDR1 as MDHEN and CDR2 as SYDVKM. For the CDR3, the DNA is TGTGCCAGCAGTTTACACAGGTCAAGCTCCTACGAGCAGTACTTC. It encodes CASSLHRSSSYEQYF.

This clonotype was observed a handful of times. A much larger clone lies one base from this, so it may be a read error. The chain combines TRBV28 with TRBJ2-1; maybe TRBD2 (6 bases). The CDR3 has 13 residues. Germline assignment: CDR1 MDHEN and CDR2 SYDVKM. CDR3 nucleotides: TGTGCCAGCAGTCCTTGGACTACCAATGAGCGGTTCTTC. The encoded protein is CASSPWTTNERFF.

This chain uses TRBV18 with TRBJ2-7, with TRBD1 as a possible D gene (5 bases). The germline gives CDR1 KGHSH, CDR2 LQKENI. The length of the CDR3 is 13 residues. V lost 1 base, J lost 4 bases, and 8 bases lay in between. The CDR3 DNA sequence: TGTGCCAGCTCACCACGACAGATTTACGAGCAGTACTTC. Protein product: CASSPRQIYEQYF.